This TCR beta chain was recorded in a study of T cell changes during pregnancy in multiple sclerosis. Trimming cost V 5 bases and J 4 bases; bases outside gene matches: 7. This CDR3 region has 14 residues. Per the germline V gene, CDR1 is PRHDT and CDR2 is FYEKMQ (reference sequence). Profiled with immunoSEQ multiplex PCR; TCRdb holds only in-frame clones, not every one. The sample includes roughly 40,000 clones, roughly nine tenths seen only once; the top ten take 0.55% to 0.6%. The receptor's source is a female donor with multiple sclerosis, enrolled in a pregnancy study. The rearrangement links TRBV13 to TRBJ1-2, with 7 bases identical to TRBD1. Source: CD4+ T cells from peripheral blood mononuclear cells, taken in the first trimester of pregnancy. DNA for the CDR3: TGTGCCAGCAGCGTACTGACAGGGTCCTATGGCTACACCTTC. Amino acid sequence: CASSVLTGSYGYTF.